This entry concerns a single T cell receptor (beta chain). Antigen unknown. This specimen belongs to a study of response to subunit inactivated influenza vaccine. Study results and limitations: Few new T cells, the authors suggested, are recruited by each seasonal influenza vaccination.

CDR1 is SGHTA and CDR2 is FQGNSA in the germline V gene. The CDR3 runs to 17 residues. Between the trimmed V and J ends, which lost 5 bases and 2 bases, there was a span of 21 bases. In TCRdb, the RT-PCR reads were re-called with MiXCR into one record per CDR3 protein. In the table there are around 760,000 distinct CDR3 sequences, more than 11% of which are singletons. The sample here was PBMCs from blood, taken less than 15 days before vaccination. The chain has TRBV7-2 and TRBJ2-5; D perhaps matches TRBD2 (5 bases). The receptor was isolated from a man aged 45 to 65 who received an inactivated influenza vaccine. For the CDR3, the DNA is TGTGCCAGCAGCCCCTATAGCGAGGATTGGAGACAAGAGACCCAGTACTTC. This gives the protein CASSPYSEDWRQETQYF.